This T cell receptor (beta chain) is from a study of shared clonotypes between healthy human individuals. Sequenced by immunoSEQ multiplex PCR; TCRdb stores in-frame clones only, minus some. The sample consists of about 680,000 clones, just over 90% of them appearing once. The naive CD8 fraction comprised CD45RO-negative cells positively selected for CCR7 and excluded terminally differentiated effector memory CD45RA+ cells. V trimming: 1 base; J trimming: 3 bases; junction bases outside the gene matches: 2. The germline V gene encodes CDR1 SNHLY and CDR2 FYNNEI. This CDR3 has 16 amino acids. On this clone: Its antigen is currently unknown.

Study observations and caveats: Generation probability values for non-shared clonotypes were lower than those for clonotypes shared by all four donors. Despite large depth, sorted-subset datasets appeared incompletely sequenced.

This clonotype was obtained from a man aged 25 to 40 in good health. The sequencing sample was made of naive CD8+ T cells sorted from blood. V usage is TRBV2 and J usage is TRBJ2-1; 11 bases map to TRBD2. The CDR3 protein is CASSEVLAGVYNEQFF. The CDR3 bases are TGTGCCAGCAGTGAAGTACTAGCGGGGGTCTACAATGAGCAGTTCTTC. Full variable domain (missing parts from reference TRBV2 and TRBJ2-1): EPEVTQTPSHQVTQMGQEVILRCVPISNHLYFYWYRQILGQKVEFLVSFYNNEISEKSEIFDDQFSVERPDGSNFTLKIRSTKLEDSAMYFCASSEVLAGVYNEQFFGPGTRLTVL.